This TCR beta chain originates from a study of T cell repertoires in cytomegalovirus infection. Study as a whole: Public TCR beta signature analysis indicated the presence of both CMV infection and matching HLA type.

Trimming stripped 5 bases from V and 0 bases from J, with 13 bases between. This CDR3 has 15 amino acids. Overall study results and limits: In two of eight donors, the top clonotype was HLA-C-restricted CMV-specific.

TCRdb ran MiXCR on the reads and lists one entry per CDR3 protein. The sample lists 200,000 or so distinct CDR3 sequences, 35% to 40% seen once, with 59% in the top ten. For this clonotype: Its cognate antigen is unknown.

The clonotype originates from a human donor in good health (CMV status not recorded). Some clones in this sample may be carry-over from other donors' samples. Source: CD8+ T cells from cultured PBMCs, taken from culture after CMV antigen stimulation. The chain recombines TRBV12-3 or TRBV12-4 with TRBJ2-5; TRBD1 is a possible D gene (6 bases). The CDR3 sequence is CASSNLYRDQETQYF. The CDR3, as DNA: TGTGCCAGCAGTAACCTATACAGGGACCAAGAGACCCAGTACTTC.